The TCR beta chain described here comes from a study of blood T cell repertoires in COVID-19. In the study overall: Italy, Spain and the United States were the sources of the convalescent and acute COVID-19 samples. PBMCs, B-cell-depleted T cells, or T cells were the source of the cDNA or gDNA that made up the material.

This clone was found a few times. As handled by the study authors: It was from reference gene primer amplification that nucleated cell counts were estimated. Sequencing used immunoSEQ multiplex PCR; TCRdb keeps in-frame clones, though not all of them. That table supplies the V and J calls and clone size; D and trimming were determined from the DNA. The sample shows about 140,000 clones, 65% to 85% of them seen only once. Trimming took 6 bases from V and 0 from J, leaving 14 bases between them. CDR1 is MNHEY and CDR2 is SMNVEV in the germline V gene (reference sequence). There are 16 residues in the CDR3.

The sequenced sample consisted of peripheral blood. The V and J genes are TRBV27 and TRBJ1-4, with D maybe TRBD1 (6 bases). The sequence was collected from a woman between 55 and 75 years old with acute or convalescent COVID-19. The CDR3 nucleotides read TGTGCCAGCAGACCTGGACAGTTTGCAACTAATGAAAAACTGTTTTTT. Encoded protein: CASRPGQFATNEKLFF. Filled out from reference TRBV27 and TRBJ1-4, the complete variable domain reads EAQVTQNPRYLITVTGKKLTVTCSQNMNHEYMSWYRQDPGLGLRQIYYSMNVEVTDKGDVPEGYKVSRKEKRNFPLILESPSPNQTSLYFCASRPGQFATNEKLFFGSGTQLSVL.